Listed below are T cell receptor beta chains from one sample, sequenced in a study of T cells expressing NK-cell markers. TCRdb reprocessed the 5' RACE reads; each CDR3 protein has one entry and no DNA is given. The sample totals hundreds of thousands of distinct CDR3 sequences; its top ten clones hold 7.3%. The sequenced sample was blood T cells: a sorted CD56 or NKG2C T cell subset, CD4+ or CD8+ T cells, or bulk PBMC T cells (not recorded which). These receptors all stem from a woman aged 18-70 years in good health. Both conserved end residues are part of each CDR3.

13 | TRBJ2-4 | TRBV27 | CASRQGLENIQYF
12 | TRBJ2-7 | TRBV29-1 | CSVDGIGSEQYF
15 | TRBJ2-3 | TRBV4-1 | CASSLLTSSTDTQYF
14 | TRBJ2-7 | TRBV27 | CASRKTGGGYEQYF
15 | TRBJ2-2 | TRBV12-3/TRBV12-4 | CASSLSGDEAGELFF
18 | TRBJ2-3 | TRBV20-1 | CSARDLGTSGEGVDTQYF
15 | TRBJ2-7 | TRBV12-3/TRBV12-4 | CASTSGTGSSYEQYF
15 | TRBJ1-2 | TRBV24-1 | CATSGSDKGNYGYTF
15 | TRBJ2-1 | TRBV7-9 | CASSPGGQVYNEQFF
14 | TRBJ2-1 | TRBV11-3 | CASSLRGQDNEQFF
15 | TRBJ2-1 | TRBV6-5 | CASSYAWTSGNEQFF
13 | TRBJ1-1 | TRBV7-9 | CASSSQGSTEAFF
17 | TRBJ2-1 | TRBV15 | CATSRDSGQPSYNEQFF
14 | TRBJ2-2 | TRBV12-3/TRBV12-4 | CASSLWPNTGELFF
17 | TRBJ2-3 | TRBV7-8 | CASSLKGKTTSTDTQYF
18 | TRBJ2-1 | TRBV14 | CASSQIGVRRPGGYEQFF
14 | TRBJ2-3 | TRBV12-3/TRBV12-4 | CASSFNVGGDTQYF
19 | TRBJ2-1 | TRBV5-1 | CASSQDLRLAGPPYNEQFF